The 14 T cell receptor beta chains in this list originate from one sample, sequenced in a study of graft-versus-host responses after intestinal transplantation. Their antigens are not known. Libraries were prepared by immunoSEQ multiplex PCR; TCRdb keeps only in-frame clonotypes and omits some of them. This sample carries about 120,000 clones, approximately 90% of them seen once, and the ten largest clones take about 0.18%. Sequences were derived from unstimulated CD4+ T cells sorted from spleen or lymph node cells, sampled before intestinal transplant. The receptors come from a human donor who received an intestinal transplant.

V gene TRBV7-2 combines with J gene TRBJ2-1, with 8 bases fitting TRBD2. Germline V gives CDR1 SGHTA, CDR2 FQGNSA. The CDR3 consists of 20 residues. The junction had 23 bases not matched to a gene; V was cut back by 0 bases and J by 10 bases. The CDR3 sequence is CASSLAVQRGFPWGMSEQFF. CDR3 DNA: TGTGCCAGCAGCTTAGCTGTACAGCGGGGGTTCCCTTGGGGGATGTCCGAGCAGTTCTTC.

The V call is TRBV6-5, the J call TRBJ1-2; 8 bases are a match to TRBD1. The germline V gene encodes CDR1 MNHEY and CDR2 SVGAGI. Unmatched junction bases numbered 10, after V lost 5 bases and J lost 5 bases. This CDR3 is 15 amino acids long. This CDR3 is CASSLRTGPTYGYTF. CDR3 sequence (DNA): TGTGCCAGCAGTCTCAGGACAGGGCCGACATATGGCTACACCTTC.

The chain recombines TRBV4-3 with TRBJ2-3; TRBD2 agrees at 8 bases. Germline V gene sequence: CDR1 LGHNA, CDR2 YSLEER. V lost 1 base, J lost 1 base, and 7 bases stayed unmatched. The CDR3 length is 17 residues. The CDR3: CASSQAETSGRTDTQYF. The CDR3 DNA follows: TGCGCCAGCAGCCAAGCCGAAACTAGCGGACGCACAGATACGCAGTATTTT.

This chain joins TRBV5-1 and TRBJ2-7; 7 positions agree with TRBD1. V gave up 2 bases and J gave up 3 bases; unmatched junction bases: 2. This CDR3 is 13 amino acids long. Germline V CDR1 and CDR2: SGHRS, YFSETQ. As DNA, the CDR3 is TGCGCCAGCAGCTTAGGACAGGACTACGAGCAGTACTTC. Protein product: CASSLGQDYEQYF.

The rearrangement uses TRBV28 and TRBJ2-3, with D perhaps matching TRBD2 (5 bases). In germline, CDR1 is MDHEN, CDR2 SYDVKM. The CDR3 runs to 12 residues. Between the trimmed V and J ends, which lost 10 bases and 4 bases, there was a span of 12 bases. The CDR3 DNA reads TGTGCCACTACTCTCGGGGCAGATACGCAGTATTTT. Encoded protein: CATTLGADTQYF.

This clone was observed once. The chain has TRBV19 and TRBJ1-2; tentatively, D is TRBD1 (5 bases). CDR1 and CDR2 (germline): LNHDA, SQIVND (reference sequence). V lost 2 bases and J 2 bases, leaving 12 bases between the germline ends. This CDR3 has 15 amino acids. The CDR3 DNA reads as TGTGCCAGTAGTATAACTTCGGCAGGGAACTATGGCTACACCTTC. Its translation: CASSITSAGNYGYTF.

The chain has TRBV25-1 and TRBJ2-1; D ambiguous. This CDR3 is built from 12 residues. The germline V gene has CDR1 MGHDK and CDR2 SYGVNS. The V and J ends lost 1 base and 7 bases respectively, with 5 bases between them. DNA for the CDR3: TGTGCCAGCAGTGAATCTCGGAATGAGCAGTTCTTC. It encodes CASSESRNEQFF.

V is TRBV30 and J is TRBJ1-1; 11 bases are shared with TRBD1. The ends lost 5 bases at V and 6 bases at J; junction bases unmatched: 5. The CDR3 extends over 13 amino acids. Germline assignment: CDR1 GTSNPN and CDR2 SVGIG (reference sequence). In nucleotides, the CDR3 is TGTGCCTGGGACGGGACAGGGGGTTCTGAAGCTTTCTTT. Encoded protein: CAWDGTGGSEAFF.

This chain uses TRBV28 with TRBJ2-7; D is possibly TRBD2 (5 bases). V dropped 5 bases and J dropped 7 bases, with 18 bases sitting between them. CDR1 is MDHEN, CDR2 SYDVKM, per germline. CDR3 length equals 14 residues. The CDR3 bases are TGTGCCAGCAGTCTTACGGGCCCCACGGGGGAGCAGTACTTC. Protein sequence: CASSLTGPTGEQYF.

The chain couples TRBV4-1 to TRBJ2-5, with unresolved D. Trimming stripped 2 bases from V and 2 bases from J, with 6 bases between. The CDR3 loop spans 13 amino acids. Per germline, CDR1 MGHRA and CDR2 YSYEKL. CDR3 nucleotide sequence: TGCGCCAGCAGCCAACCCGGGCAAGAGACCCAGTACTTC. Amino acid sequence: CASSQPGQETQYF.

V gene TRBV5-1 combines with J gene TRBJ2-3; D possibly corresponds to TRBD2 (5 bases). Germline V gene sequence: CDR1 SGHRS, CDR2 YFSETQ. The germline V and J ends were trimmed by 6 bases and 1 base, with 12 bases remaining between them. The CDR3 runs 14 residues. The CDR3 protein is CASKEASGTDTQYF. The CDR3 region has the DNA TGCGCCAGCAAGGAGGCCTCGGGCACAGATACGCAGTATTTT.

This clone was observed a single time. The chain links TRBV10-1 to TRBJ1-2, with D possibly TRBD1 on 5 matching bases. The CDR3 length is 13 residues. The ends were cut back, 6 bases at V and 0 bases at J, with 8 bases in the middle. CDR1 is WNHNN, CDR2 SYGVQD, per germline (reference sequence). In DNA, the CDR3 is TGCGCCAGCAGCAGGGAGGCTAACTATGGCTACACCTTC. This codes for CASSREANYGYTF.

Turning to this clone: Other DNA variants within this sample encode the same CDR3. The chain recombines TRBV6-4 with TRBJ2-2, with a weak D call TRBD1 (7 bases). The CDR3 extends over 14 amino acids. The germline V and J ends were trimmed by 4 bases and 4 bases, with 10 bases remaining between them. The germline V gene encodes CDR1 MRHNA and CDR2 SNTAGT. The chain's CDR3 is CASSGQGGTGELFF. The DNA for the CDR3 is TGTGCCAGCAGTGGACAGGGAGGCACCGGGGAGCTGTTTTTT.

This clone has only one observation. This rearrangement joins TRBV5-1 to TRBJ2-7, with a tentative D call TRBD2 (7 bases). CDR1 and CDR2 from the germline V gene are SGHRS and YFSETQ. Trimming shortened V by 2 bases and J by 2 bases, and 17 bases separated the two germline ends. This CDR3 region has 16 residues. CDR3 sequence: CASSFSAGARPYEQYF. The CDR3 DNA sequence: TGCGCCAGCAGCTTTTCCGCGGGGGCGCGCCCCTACGAGCAGTACTTC.